Following are 18 T cell receptor beta chains from one sample sequenced in a study of blood T cell repertoires in COVID-19. The protocol was immunoSEQ multiplex PCR, while the TCRdb copy is restricted to in-frame clones and leaves out a portion. The data hold 200,000 or so clones, with about nine tenths observed a single time. Source material: PBMCs or T cells enriched from blood (not recorded which). The receptors derive from a middle-aged woman with acute COVID-19.

The genes are TRBV3-1 (or the pseudogene TRBV3-2) and TRBJ2-2; possibly TRBD2 for D (5 bases). The length of the CDR3 is 16 residues. The ends were cut back, 3 bases at V and 5 bases at J, with 16 bases in the middle. The germline V gene has CDR1 LGHDT and CDR2 YNNKEL (reference sequence). CDR3 bases: TGTGCCAGCAGCCATCCACGGCTAGGAGGTACCGGGGAGCTGTTTTTT. It encodes CASSHPRLGGTGELFF.

The chain links TRBV29-1 to TRBJ2-5, with 12 bases fitting TRBD1. Trimming at V came to 5 bases and at J to 5 bases, leaving 9 bases not matched to a gene. CDR3 length: 15 amino acids. Germline V lookup: CDR1 SQVTM, CDR2 ANQGSEA. The CDR3 loop is CSVRSGTGGDETQYF. The CDR3, as DNA: TGCAGCGTTAGATCCGGGACAGGGGGCGACGAGACCCAGTACTTC.

V is TRBV7-9 and J is TRBJ2-5; TRBD2 matches 7 bases. This CDR3 spans 17 amino acids. V shed 3 bases and J 5 bases; nucleotides not matched to a gene: 15. The germline V gene has CDR1 SEHNR and CDR2 FQNEAQ (reference sequence). In DNA form, the CDR3 reads TGTGCCAGCAGCTTCCGTCCCACAGCGGGGCGTTTGGAGACCCAGTACTTC. Protein product: CASSFRPTAGRLETQYF.

On this clone itself: Other DNA variants within this sample encode the same CDR3. The genes are TRBV11-2 and TRBJ1-1; D remains unclear. The CDR3 is made up of 13 amino acids. V dropped 5 bases and J dropped 1 base, with 8 bases sitting between them. The V gene's germline CDR1 is SGHAT and CDR2 FQNNGV. The CDR3 loop is CASSLRANTEAFF. The CDR3 nucleotides read TGTGCCAGCAGCCTTAGAGCGAACACTGAAGCTTTCTTT.

This chain links TRBV6-1 with TRBJ1-1; possibly TRBD1 for D (5 bases). V lost 3 bases to trimming and J lost 6 bases, with 17 bases between them. The germline CDR1 and CDR2 sequences are MNHNS and SASEGT. This CDR3 is built from 15 residues. The CDR3 DNA reads TGTGCCAGCAGTGACAGACCAGGGTTGGACCCTGAAGCTTTCTTT. Its translation is CASSDRPGLDPEAFF.

The rearrangement joins TRBV27 to TRBJ2-7; 8 bases are shared with TRBD1. Germline V gene lookup returns CDR1 MNHEY and CDR2 SMNVEV (reference sequence). V lost 9 bases, J lost 6 bases, and 13 bases stayed unmatched. This CDR3 contains 14 residues. The CDR3 DNA follows: TGTGCCAGTAAAGCGAGACAGGGGACCCCCGAGCAGTACTTC. This translates into CASKARQGTPEQYF.

The genes are TRBV2 and TRBJ1-2; unclear D gene. Trimming shortened V by 1 base and J by 5 bases, and 11 bases separated the two germline ends. Germline V CDR1 and CDR2: SNHLY, FYNNEI. This CDR3 is 14 amino acids long. In DNA form, the CDR3 reads TGTGCCAGCAGTGAAGGTTGGGCGAATTATGGCTACACCTTC. Amino acid sequence: CASSEGWANYGYTF.

The V gene is TRBV4-3, the J gene TRBJ2-4; 7 nucleotides line up with TRBD1. The junction had 12 bases not matched to a gene; V was cut back by 4 bases and J by 3 bases. The CDR3 runs to 17 residues. Germline V gene sequence: CDR1 LGHNA, CDR2 YSLEER. The CDR3 region is CASSPRSGGEDKNIQYF. The CDR3 coding sequence is TGCGCCAGCAGCCCCCGATCAGGGGGAGAGGACAAAAACATTCAGTACTTC.

This clone was picked up one time. J is TRBJ1-1 and V is TRBV11-2; unclear D gene. Germline CDR1 SGHAT, CDR2 FQNNGV. This CDR3 region has 13 residues. V was shortened by 0 bases and J by 5 bases, with 7 bases between the two germline ends. The CDR3 is CASSLDRSTEAFF. CDR3 nucleotides: TGTGCCAGCAGCTTAGACAGATCTACTGAAGCTTTCTTT. Full variable domain (rest looked up from reference TRBV11-2 and TRBJ1-1): EAGVAQSPRYKIIEKRQSVAFWCNPISGHATLYWYQQILGQGPKLLIQFQNNGVVDDSQLPKDRFSAERLKGVDSTLKIQPAKLEDSAVYLCASSLDRSTEAFFGQGTRLTVV.

Only a few counts were recorded for this clone. The rearrangement links TRBV29-1 to TRBJ1-1; D is undetermined. V was trimmed by 0 bases and J by 5 bases, leaving 13 bases between them. The CDR3 has 14 amino acids. The germline CDR1 and CDR2 sequences are SQVTM and ANQGSEA. The DNA for the CDR3 is TGCAGCGTTGAAGAGGGGTCGGGATGGACTGAAGCTTTCTTT. Amino acids: CSVEEGSGWTEAFF. The full variable domain, in which reference TRBV29-1 and TRBJ1-1 provide the parts outside the CDR3, is SAVISQKPSRDICQRGTSLTIQCQVDSQVTMMFWYRQQPGQSLTLIATANQGSEATYESGFVIDKFPISRPNLTFSTLTVSNMSPEDSSIYLCSVEEGSGWTEAFFGQGTRLTVV.

This sequence joins TRBV9 and TRBJ1-5; 8 nucleotides align to TRBD1. V lost 4 bases to trimming and J lost 4 bases; unmatched junction nucleotides: 7. The CDR3 runs 15 residues. CDR1 SGDLS and CDR2 YYNGEE come from the germline V gene. The CDR3 DNA is TGTGCCAGCAGCACCGGACAGGGAACTAATCAGCCCCAGCATTTT. Protein sequence: CASSTGQGTNQPQHF. Variable domain in full (rest from reference TRBV9 and TRBJ1-5): DSGVTQTPKHLITATGQRVTLRCSPRSGDLSVYWYQQSLDQGLQFLIQYYNGEERAKGNILERFSAQQFPDLHSELNLSSLELGDSALYFCASSTGQGTNQPQHFGDGTRLSIL.

CDR3 DNA sequence: TGTGCCAGCAGTGGGCCTAAGGGAGTACTCTACGAGCAGTACTTC. This sequence encodes CASSGPKGVLYEQYF. The chain uses TRBV25-1 and TRBJ2-7; perhaps TRBD2 as D (5 bases). Trimming shortened V by 4 bases and J by 3 bases, and 16 bases separated the two germline ends. CDR1 MGHDK and CDR2 SYGVNS come from the germline V gene. The CDR3 spans 15 residues.

V is TRBV27 and J is TRBJ1-2; D possibly corresponds to TRBD1 (6 bases). Germline V gene sequence: CDR1 MNHEY, CDR2 SMNVEV (reference sequence). The CDR3 spans 13 residues. V was shortened by 2 bases and J by 10 bases, with 14 bases between the two germline ends. The CDR3 protein is CASSLGQQIPYTF. Here the CDR3 DNA reads TGTGCCAGCAGTTTAGGACAGCAGATTCCCTACACCTTC.

This sequence joins TRBV27 and TRBJ2-5; no reliable D call. Trimming took 5 bases from V and 7 from J, leaving 17 bases between them. The length of the CDR3 is 14 residues. Germline values: CDR1 MNHEY, CDR2 SMNVEV (reference sequence). The CDR3 DNA sequence: TGTGCCAGCAGTCATACGGATTCTAGAGGGACCCAGTACTTC. Protein product: CASSHTDSRGTQYF.

The genes are TRBV10-3 and TRBJ1-6; D possibly corresponds to TRBD1 (5 bases). Trimming took off 1 base at V and 9 bases at J, with 19 bases between the two ends. Germline assignment: CDR1 ENHRY and CDR2 SYGVKD. This CDR3 has 17 amino acids. The CDR3 coding sequence is TGTGCCATCAGTGAGTTCCCGAGGGAGGGGCATTTTTCACCCCTCCACTTT. This sequence encodes CAISEFPREGHFSPLHF.

The rearrangement joins TRBV5-4 to TRBJ1-1; D is unresolved. CDR1 SGHNT and CDR2 YYREEE come from the germline V gene (reference sequence). The CDR3 covers 14 residues. V was shortened by 2 bases and J by 4 bases, with 12 bases between the two germline ends. CDR3 loop: CASSFEQLPTEAFF. CDR3 nucleotide sequence: TGTGCCAGCAGCTTCGAACAGCTCCCCACTGAAGCTTTCTTT.

The chain carries TRBV28 and TRBJ2-7; TRBD1 matches 7 bases. V lost 4 bases, J lost 2 bases, and 5 bases stayed unmatched. Looked up from germline, CDR1 is MDHEN and CDR2 is SYDVKM. This CDR3 is built from 14 residues. The CDR3 DNA sequence: TGTGCCAGCAGTTCCGACAGGGAAACCTACGAGCAGTACTTC. Encoded protein: CASSSDRETYEQYF.

This chain links TRBV7-9 with TRBJ1-1, with D hard to call. CDR1 is SEHNR and CDR2 is FQNEAQ in the germline V gene (reference sequence). Deletions cut 5 bases from V and 6 bases from J, with 10 bases between. The CDR3 sequence is 12 residues long. The CDR3 region is CASSPLRAEAFF. CDR3 sequence (DNA): TGTGCCAGCAGCCCCCTGCGGGCTGAAGCTTTCTTT.